The subject of this entry is one T cell receptor (beta chain). Its antigen is not identified. The sample comes from a study of cytomegalovirus exposure and HLA in healthy donors. General study points: In a later analysis, TCR beta V- and J-gene trimming showed a link to a missense DCLRE1C variant.

PCR primers comprised 60 Vbeta and 13 Jbeta primers. Method: immunoSEQ multiplex PCR; TCRdb's copy keeps in-frame clones and lacks some. The sample consists of 60,000 to 70,000 clones, roughly 78% of them appearing once. The sample comprised PBMCs. The sequence derives from a man in his forties in good health and CMV-seronegative.

The CDR3 DNA follows: TGCAGTGTCACGGGAGTCGGCTACACCTTC. Translation: CSVTGVGYTF. The chain is built from TRBV20-1 and TRBJ1-2, with D uncertain. This CDR3 comprises 10 residues. CDR1 DFQATT and CDR2 SNEGSKA come from the germline V gene (reference sequence). V was pared by 7 bases and J by 8 bases, with 11 bases between.